The clone carrying this T cell receptor (beta chain) was detected a few times. What it binds is unknown. V shed 3 bases and J 4 bases; nucleotides not matched to a gene: 11. CDR3 length: 17 residues. From germline, CDR1 is MDHEN and CDR2 SYDVKM. The data are from a study of cytomegalovirus exposure and HLA in healthy donors. The PCR made use of 60 Vbeta and 13 Jbeta primers. Assay: immunoSEQ multiplex PCR; the TCRdb copy retains only in-frame clones and omits some. Among about 100,000 clones listed, 10% were seen once. General study points: An ancestry cluster, one associated with Asian ancestry, reportedly showed fewer N-insertions than the roughly 610-donor mean in a later analysis. Association of a missense DCLRE1C variant with TCR beta V- and J-gene trimming was reported in a later analysis.

The receptor was isolated from a man aged 35 to 55 in good health and CMV-seropositive. Sequencing input: PBMCs. The V gene is TRBV28, the J gene TRBJ2-7; 11 bases are shared with TRBD2. This CDR3 is CASSFVAGGLKLYEQYF. The CDR3 DNA sequence: TGTGCCAGCAGTTTCGTAGCGGGAGGGCTTAAGTTGTACGAGCAGTACTTC. Full variable domain (missing parts from reference TRBV28 and TRBJ2-7): DVKVTQSSRYLVKRTGEKVFLECVQDMDHENMFWYRQDPGLGLRLIYFSYDVKMKEKGDIPEGYSVSREKKERFSLILESASTNQTSMYLCASSFVAGGLKLYEQYFGPGTRLTVT.